This T cell receptor (beta chain) derives from a study of cytomegalovirus exposure and HLA in healthy donors. V lost 6 bases and J lost 9, with 14 bases in between. CDR3 length: 12 residues. Germline V gives CDR1 MDHEN, CDR2 SYDVKM. Amplification used 60 Vbeta primers and 13 Jbeta primers. The repertoire was sequenced with immunoSEQ multiplex PCR; TCRdb's copy has only in-frame clones and lacks some. The sample data list about 51,000 clones. The source of this sequence is a man aged 40-49 years in good health and CMV-seropositive. The J gene is TRBJ1-1, the V gene TRBV28, with D possibly being TRBD1 (5 bases). Material for sequencing was PBMCs. The DNA for the CDR3 is TGTGCCAGCAGCCGACAGCCACTCCAAGCTTTCTTT. It is translated as CASSRQPLQAFF.